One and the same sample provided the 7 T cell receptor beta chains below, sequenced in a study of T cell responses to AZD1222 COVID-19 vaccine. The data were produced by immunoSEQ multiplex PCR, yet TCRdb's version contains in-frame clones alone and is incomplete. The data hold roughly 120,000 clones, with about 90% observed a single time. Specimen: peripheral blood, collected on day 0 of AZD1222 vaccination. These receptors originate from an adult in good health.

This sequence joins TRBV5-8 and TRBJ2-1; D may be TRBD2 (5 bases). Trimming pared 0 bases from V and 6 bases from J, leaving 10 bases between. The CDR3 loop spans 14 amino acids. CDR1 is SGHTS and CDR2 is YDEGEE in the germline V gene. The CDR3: CASSLGGFSNEQFF. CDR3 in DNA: TGTGCCAGCAGCTTGGGAGGGTTTTCCAATGAGCAGTTCTTC.

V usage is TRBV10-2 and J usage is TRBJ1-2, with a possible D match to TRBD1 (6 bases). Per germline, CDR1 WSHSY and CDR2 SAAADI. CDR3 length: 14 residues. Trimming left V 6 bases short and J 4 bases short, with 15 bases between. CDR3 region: CASSPPDRGYGYTF. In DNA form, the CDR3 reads TGCGCCAGCAGCCCACCGGACAGAGGCTATGGCTACACCTTC.

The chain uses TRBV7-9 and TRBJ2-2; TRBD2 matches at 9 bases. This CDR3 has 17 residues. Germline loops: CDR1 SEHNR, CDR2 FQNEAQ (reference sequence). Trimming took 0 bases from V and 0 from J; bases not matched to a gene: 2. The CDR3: CASSLALAGSNTGELFF. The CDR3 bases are TGTGCCAGCAGCTTAGCCCTAGCGGGGTCGAACACCGGGGAGCTGTTTTTT. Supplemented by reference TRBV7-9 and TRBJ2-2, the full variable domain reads DTGVSQNPRHKITKRGQNVTFRCDPISEHNRLYWYRQTLGQGPEFLTYFQNEAQLEKSRLLSDRFSAERPKGSFSTLEIQRTEQGDSAMYLCASSLALAGSNTGELFFGEGSRLTVL.

In nucleotides, the CDR3 is TGTGCCAGTAATCGGGATTCTCGCAGAACTATGAACACTGAAGCTTTCTTT. Translation: CASNRDSRRTMNTEAFF. The chain links TRBV19 to TRBJ1-1; D gene unclear. The CDR3 runs 17 residues. Trimming pared 7 bases from V and 0 bases from J, leaving 21 bases between. The germline V gene encodes CDR1 LNHDA and CDR2 SQIVND (reference sequence).

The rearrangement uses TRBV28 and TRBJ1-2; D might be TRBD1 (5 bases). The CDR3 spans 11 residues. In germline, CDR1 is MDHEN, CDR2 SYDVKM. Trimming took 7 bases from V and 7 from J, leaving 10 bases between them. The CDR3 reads CASKDMGGYTF. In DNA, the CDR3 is TGTGCCAGCAAGGACATGGGTGGCTACACCTTC.

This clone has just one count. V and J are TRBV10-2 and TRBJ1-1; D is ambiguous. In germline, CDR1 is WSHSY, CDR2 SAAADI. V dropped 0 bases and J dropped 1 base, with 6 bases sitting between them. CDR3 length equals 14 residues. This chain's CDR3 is CASSESRGNTEAFF. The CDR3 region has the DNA TGCGCCAGCAGTGAGTCTCGTGGGAACACTGAAGCTTTCTTT.

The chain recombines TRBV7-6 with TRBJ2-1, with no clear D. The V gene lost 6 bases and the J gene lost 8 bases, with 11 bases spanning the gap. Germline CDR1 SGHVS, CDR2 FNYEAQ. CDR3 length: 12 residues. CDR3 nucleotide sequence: TGTGCCAGCAGTAAGTCCCACGATGAGCAGTTCTTC. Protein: CASSKSHDEQFF.